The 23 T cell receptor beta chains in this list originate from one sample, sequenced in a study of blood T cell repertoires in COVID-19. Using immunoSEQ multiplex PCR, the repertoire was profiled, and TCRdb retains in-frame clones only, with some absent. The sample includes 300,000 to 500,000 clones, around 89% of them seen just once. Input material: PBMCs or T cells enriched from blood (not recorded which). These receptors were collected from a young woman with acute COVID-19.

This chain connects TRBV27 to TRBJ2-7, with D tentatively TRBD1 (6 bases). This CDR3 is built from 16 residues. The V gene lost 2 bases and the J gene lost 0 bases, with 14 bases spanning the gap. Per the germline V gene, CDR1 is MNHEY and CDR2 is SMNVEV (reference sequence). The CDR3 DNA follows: TGTGCCAGCAGTTTAAACCCAGGGGTAAGCTCCTACGAGCAGTACTTC. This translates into CASSLNPGVSSYEQYF.

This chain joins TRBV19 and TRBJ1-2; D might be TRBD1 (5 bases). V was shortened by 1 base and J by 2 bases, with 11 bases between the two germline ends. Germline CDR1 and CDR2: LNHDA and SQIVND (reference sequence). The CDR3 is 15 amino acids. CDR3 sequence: CASSIVKGLNYGYTF. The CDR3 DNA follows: TGTGCCAGTAGTATAGTTAAGGGGTTAAACTATGGCTACACCTTC.

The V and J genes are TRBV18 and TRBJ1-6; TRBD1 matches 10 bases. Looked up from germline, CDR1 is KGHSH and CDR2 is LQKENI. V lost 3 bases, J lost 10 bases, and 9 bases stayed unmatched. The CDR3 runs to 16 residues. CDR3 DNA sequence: TGTGCCAGCTCACCTCCCGGGACAGGGGCTCAATCACCCCTCCACTTT. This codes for CASSPPGTGAQSPLHF. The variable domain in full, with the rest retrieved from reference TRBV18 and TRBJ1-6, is NAGVMQNPRHLVRRRGQEARLRCSPMKGHSHVYWYRQLPEEGLKFMVYLQKENIIDESGMPKERFSAEFPKEGPSILRIQQVVRGDSAAYFCASSPPGTGAQSPLHFGNGTRLTVT.

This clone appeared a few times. The CDR3 spells CASADTNTGELFF. The CDR3 bases are TGTGCCAGCGCCGACACGAACACCGGGGAGCTGTTTTTT. This chain connects TRBV2 to TRBJ2-2; D is unclear. Germline CDR1 is SNHLY and CDR2 is FYNNEI. This CDR3 has 13 residues. V gave up 8 bases and J gave up 0 bases, with 7 bases separating them.

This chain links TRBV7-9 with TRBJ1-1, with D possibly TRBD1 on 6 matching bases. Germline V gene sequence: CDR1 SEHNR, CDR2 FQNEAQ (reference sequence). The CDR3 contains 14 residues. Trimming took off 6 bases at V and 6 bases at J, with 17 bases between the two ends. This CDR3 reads CASRSTGWGPEAFF. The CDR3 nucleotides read TGTGCCAGCAGATCCACAGGGTGGGGCCCTGAAGCTTTCTTT.

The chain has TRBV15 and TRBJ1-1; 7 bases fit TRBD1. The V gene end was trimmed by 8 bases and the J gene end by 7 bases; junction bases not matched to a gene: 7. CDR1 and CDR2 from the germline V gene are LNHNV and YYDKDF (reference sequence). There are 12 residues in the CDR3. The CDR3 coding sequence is TGTGCCACCCGTGAGGGGGCAAGTGAAGCTTTCTTT. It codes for CATREGASEAFF.

Written as DNA, the CDR3 is TGTGCCAGCAGCCGCGGTGGTCTCGGGAACACTGAAGCTTTCTTT. Translated: CASSRGGLGNTEAFF. The gene calls are TRBV7-9 and TRBJ1-1; D gene uncertain. Germline V CDR1 and CDR2: SEHNR, FQNEAQ (reference sequence). The CDR3 is 15 amino acids. Trimming stripped 5 bases from V and 1 base from J, with 14 bases between.

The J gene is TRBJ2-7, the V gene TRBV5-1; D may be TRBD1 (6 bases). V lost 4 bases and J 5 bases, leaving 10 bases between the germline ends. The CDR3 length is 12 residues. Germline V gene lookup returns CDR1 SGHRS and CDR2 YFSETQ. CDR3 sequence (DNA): TGCGCCAGCAGCCCAACAGGGAACGAGCAGTACTTC. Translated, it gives CASSPTGNEQYF. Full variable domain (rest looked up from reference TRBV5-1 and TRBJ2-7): KAGVTQTPRYLIKTRGQQVTLSCSPISGHRSVSWYQQTPGQGLQFLFEYFSETQRNKGNFPGRFSGRQFSNSRSEMNVSTLELGDSALYLCASSPTGNEQYFGPGTRLTVT.

The CDR3 region has the DNA TGTGCCTGGAGAGGGACAGGGTTGTCACCCCTCCACTTT. Translation gives CAWRGTGLSPLHF. The chain combines TRBV30 with TRBJ1-6; 9 nucleotides line up with TRBD1. Germline CDR1 and CDR2: GTSNPN and SVGIG (reference sequence). Unmatched junction bases numbered 4, after V lost 3 bases and J lost 10 bases. The CDR3 spans 13 residues.

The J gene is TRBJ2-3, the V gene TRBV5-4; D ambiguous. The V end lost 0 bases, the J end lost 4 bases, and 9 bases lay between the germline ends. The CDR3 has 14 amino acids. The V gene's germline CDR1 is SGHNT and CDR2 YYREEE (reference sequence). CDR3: CASSLDEPADTQYF. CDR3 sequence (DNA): TGTGCCAGCAGCTTGGACGAACCGGCAGATACGCAGTATTTT.

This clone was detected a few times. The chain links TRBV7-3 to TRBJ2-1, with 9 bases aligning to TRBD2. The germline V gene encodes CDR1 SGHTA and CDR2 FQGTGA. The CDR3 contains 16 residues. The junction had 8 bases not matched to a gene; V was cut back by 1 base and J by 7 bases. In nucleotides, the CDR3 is TGTGCCAGCAGCTTAAGCGTCAGCGGGGGGCAGAATGAGCAGTTCTTC. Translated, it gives CASSLSVSGGQNEQFF. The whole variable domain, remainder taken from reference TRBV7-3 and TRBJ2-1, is GAGVSQTPSNKVTEKGKYVELRCDPISGHTALYWYRQSLGQGPEFLIYFQGTGAADDSGLPNDRFFAVRPEGSVSTLKIQRTERGDSAVYLCASSLSVSGGQNEQFFGPGTRLTVL.

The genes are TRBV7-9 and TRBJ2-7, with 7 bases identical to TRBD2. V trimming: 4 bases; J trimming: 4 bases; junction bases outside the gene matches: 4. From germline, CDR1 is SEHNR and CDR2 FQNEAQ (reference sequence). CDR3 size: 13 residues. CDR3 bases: TGTGCCAGCAGCTGGGGAGGGGCTTACGAGCAGTACTTC. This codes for CASSWGGAYEQYF.

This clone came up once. The CDR3 region is CATSTHSAGLSEQYF. The CDR3 nucleotides are TGTGCCACCAGCACCCACTCAGCGGGGCTTAGCGAGCAGTACTTC. This rearrangement joins TRBV15 to TRBJ2-7; 7 nucleotides align to TRBD2. Germline trimming cut 4 bases from V and 6 bases from J; bases unmatched to any gene: 12. CDR1 and CDR2 (germline): LNHNV, YYDKDF (reference sequence). This CDR3 has 15 residues.

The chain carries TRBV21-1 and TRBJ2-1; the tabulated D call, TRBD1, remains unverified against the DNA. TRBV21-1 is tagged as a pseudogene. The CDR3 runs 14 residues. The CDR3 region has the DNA TGTGCCAGCAAGGGGACAGGGGCGGGTAATGAGCAGTTCTTC. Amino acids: CASKGTGAGNEQFF.

This CDR3 reads CASSLAGGRDYGYTF. The DNA for the CDR3 is TGTGCCAGCAGTTTAGCGGGCGGGCGGGACTATGGCTACACCTTC. J is TRBJ1-2 and V is TRBV28; the D is unclear. Trimming shortened V by 2 bases and J by 3 bases, and 13 bases separated the two germline ends. Germline V CDR1 and CDR2: MDHEN, SYDVKM. CDR3 size: 15 residues.

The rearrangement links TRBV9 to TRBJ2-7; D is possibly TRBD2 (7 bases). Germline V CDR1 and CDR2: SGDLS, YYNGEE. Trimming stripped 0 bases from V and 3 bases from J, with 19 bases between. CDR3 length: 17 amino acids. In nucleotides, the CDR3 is TGTGCCAGCAGCGTAGGGATAGGGGGAGGGCCCGTCTACGAGCAGTACTTC. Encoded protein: CASSVGIGGGPVYEQYF.

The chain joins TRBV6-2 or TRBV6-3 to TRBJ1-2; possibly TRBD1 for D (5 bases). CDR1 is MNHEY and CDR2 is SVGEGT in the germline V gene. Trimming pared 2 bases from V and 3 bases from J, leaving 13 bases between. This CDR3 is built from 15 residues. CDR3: CASSYEGSGHYGYTF. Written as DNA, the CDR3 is TGTGCCAGCAGTTACGAGGGGAGCGGGCACTATGGCTACACCTTC.

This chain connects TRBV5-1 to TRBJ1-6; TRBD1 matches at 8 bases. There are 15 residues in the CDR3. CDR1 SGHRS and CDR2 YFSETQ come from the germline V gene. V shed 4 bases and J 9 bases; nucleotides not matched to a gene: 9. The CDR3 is CASSREGTGGSPLHF. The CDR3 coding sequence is TGCGCCAGCAGCAGGGAGGGAACAGGGGGTTCACCCCTCCACTTT.

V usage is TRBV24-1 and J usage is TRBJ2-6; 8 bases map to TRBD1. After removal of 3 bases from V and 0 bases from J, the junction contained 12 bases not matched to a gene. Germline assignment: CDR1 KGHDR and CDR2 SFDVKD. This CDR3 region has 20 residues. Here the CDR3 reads CATSDPRTGYGTSGANVLTF. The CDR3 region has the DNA TGTGCCACCAGTGATCCAAGGACAGGGTATGGTACCTCTGGGGCCAACGTCCTGACTTTC.

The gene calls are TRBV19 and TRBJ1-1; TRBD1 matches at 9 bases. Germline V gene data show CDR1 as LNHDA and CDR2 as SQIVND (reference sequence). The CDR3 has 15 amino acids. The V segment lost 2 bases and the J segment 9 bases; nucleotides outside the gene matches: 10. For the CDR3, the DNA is TGTGCCAGTAGTATACCGGGACAGGGAAGGCGTCAAGCTTTCTTT. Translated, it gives CASSIPGQGRRQAFF. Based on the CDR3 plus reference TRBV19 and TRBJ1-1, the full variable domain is DGGITQSPKYLFRKEGQNVTLSCEQNLNHDAMYWYRQDPGQGLRLIYYSQIVNDFQKGDIAEGYSVSREKKESFPLTVTSAQKNPTAFYLCASSIPGQGRRQAFFGQGTRLTVV.

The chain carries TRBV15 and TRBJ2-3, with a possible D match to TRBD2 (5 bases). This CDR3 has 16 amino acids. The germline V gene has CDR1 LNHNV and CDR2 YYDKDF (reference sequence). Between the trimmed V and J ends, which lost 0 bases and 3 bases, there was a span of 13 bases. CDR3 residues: CATSRDGRVGTDTQYF. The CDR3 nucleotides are TGTGCCACCAGCAGAGATGGGCGGGTTGGGACAGATACGCAGTATTTT.

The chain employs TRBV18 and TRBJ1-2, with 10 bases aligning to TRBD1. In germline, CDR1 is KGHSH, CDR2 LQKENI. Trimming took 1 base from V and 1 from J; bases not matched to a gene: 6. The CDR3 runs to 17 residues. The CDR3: CASSPQTGGAGNYGYTF. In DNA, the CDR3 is TGTGCCAGCTCACCACAGACAGGGGGCGCGGGTAACTATGGCTACACCTTC.

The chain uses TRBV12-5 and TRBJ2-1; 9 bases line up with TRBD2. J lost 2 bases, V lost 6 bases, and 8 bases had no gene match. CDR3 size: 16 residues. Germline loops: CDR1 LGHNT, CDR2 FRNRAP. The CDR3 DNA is TGTGCTAGTGGACGGGGAGCGGGGGGCCCCTACAATGAGCAGTTCTTC. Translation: CASGRGAGGPYNEQFF.